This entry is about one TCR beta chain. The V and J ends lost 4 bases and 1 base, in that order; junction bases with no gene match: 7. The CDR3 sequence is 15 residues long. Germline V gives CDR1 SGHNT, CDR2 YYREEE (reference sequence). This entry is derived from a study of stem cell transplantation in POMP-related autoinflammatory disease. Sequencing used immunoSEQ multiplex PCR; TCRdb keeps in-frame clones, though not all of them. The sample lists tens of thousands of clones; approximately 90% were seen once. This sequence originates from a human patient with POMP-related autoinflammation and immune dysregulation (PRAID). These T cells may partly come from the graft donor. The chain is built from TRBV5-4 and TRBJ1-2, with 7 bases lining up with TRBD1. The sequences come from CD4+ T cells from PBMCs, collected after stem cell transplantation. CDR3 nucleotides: TGTGCCAGCAGCGCGACCGGGACAGTTAACTATGGCTACACCTTC. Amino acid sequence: CASSATGTVNYGYTF.